This section outlines one T cell receptor (beta chain) sequence together with its context. This sample is drawn from a study of T cell responses to AZD1222 COVID-19 vaccine. CDR1 is KGHDR and CDR2 is SFDVKD in the germline V gene. V was pared by 9 bases and J by 4 bases, with 20 bases between. The CDR3 spans 15 residues. This table comes from immunoSEQ multiplex PCR, and its TCRdb copy is limited to in-frame clones, with some not included. The sample includes under 75,000 clones, roughly 87% of them seen just once. The chain couples TRBV24-1 to TRBJ1-2; D perhaps matches TRBD1 (6 bases). The material was peripheral blood, obtained on day 0 of AZD1222 vaccination. This TCR was sampled from an adult in good health. The CDR3 here is CATGGGHRTAYGYTF. The CDR3 nucleotides read TGTGCCACCGGTGGGGGACACCGGACAGCCTATGGCTACACCTTC.